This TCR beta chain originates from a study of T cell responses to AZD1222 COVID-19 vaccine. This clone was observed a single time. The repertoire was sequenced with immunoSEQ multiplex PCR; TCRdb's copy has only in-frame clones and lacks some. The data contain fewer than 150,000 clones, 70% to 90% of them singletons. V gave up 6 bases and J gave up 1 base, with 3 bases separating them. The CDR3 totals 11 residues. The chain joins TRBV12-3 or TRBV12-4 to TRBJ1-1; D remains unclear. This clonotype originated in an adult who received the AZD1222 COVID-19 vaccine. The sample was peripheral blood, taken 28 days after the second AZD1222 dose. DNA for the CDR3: TGTGCCAGCAGATGGAACACTGAAGCTTTCTTT. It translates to CASRWNTEAFF.